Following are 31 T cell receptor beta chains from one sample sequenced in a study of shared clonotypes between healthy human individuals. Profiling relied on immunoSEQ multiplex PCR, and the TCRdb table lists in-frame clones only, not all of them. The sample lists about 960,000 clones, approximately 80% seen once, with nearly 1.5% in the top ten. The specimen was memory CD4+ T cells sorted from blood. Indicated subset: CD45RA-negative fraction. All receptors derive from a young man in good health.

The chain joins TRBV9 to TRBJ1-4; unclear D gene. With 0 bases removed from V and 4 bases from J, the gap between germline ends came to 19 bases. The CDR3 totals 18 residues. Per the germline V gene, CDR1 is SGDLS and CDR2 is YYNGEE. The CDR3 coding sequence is TGTGCCAGCAGCGTAGGGTTCGGGAGCCCCCAAAATAATGAAAAACTGTTTTTT. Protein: CASSVGFGSPQNNEKLFF.

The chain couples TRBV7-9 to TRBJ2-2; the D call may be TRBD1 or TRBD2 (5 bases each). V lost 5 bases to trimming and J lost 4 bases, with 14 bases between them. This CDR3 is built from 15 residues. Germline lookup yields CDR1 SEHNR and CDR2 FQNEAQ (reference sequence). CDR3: CASSRGEQLTGELFF. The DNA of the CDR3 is TGTGCCAGCAGCAGAGGGGAACAACTCACCGGGGAGCTGTTTTTT.

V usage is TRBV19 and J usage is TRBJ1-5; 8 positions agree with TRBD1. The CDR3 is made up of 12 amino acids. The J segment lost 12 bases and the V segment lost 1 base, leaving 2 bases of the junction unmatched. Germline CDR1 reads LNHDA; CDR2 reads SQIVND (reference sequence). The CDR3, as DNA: TGTGCCAGTAGTATAGTCGGACAGGGCCAGCATTTT. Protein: CASSIVGQGQHF. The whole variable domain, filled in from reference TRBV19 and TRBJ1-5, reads DGGITQSPKYLFRKEGQNVTLSCEQNLNHDAMYWYRQDPGQGLRLIYYSQIVNDFQKGDIAEGYSVSREKKESFPLTVTSAQKNPTAFYLCASSIVGQGQHFGDGTRLSIL.

CDR3 in DNA: TGTGCCAGCAGCCTGAACCCGGGACAGGGGACCCAGTACTTC. This translates into CASSLNPGQGTQYF. This rearrangement joins TRBV27 to TRBJ2-5; 9 bases align to TRBD1. The V segment lost 6 bases and the J segment 7 bases; nucleotides outside the gene matches: 9. CDR3 length equals 14 residues. CDR1 MNHEY and CDR2 SMNVEV come from the germline V gene (reference sequence).

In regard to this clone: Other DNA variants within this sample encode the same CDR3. The CDR3 here is CASSFGTANTEAFF. CDR3 bases: TGCGCCAGCAGCTTTGGGACAGCGAACACTGAAGCTTTCTTT. This chain links TRBV5-1 with TRBJ1-1, with 7 bases aligning to TRBD1. Germline CDR1 SGHRS, CDR2 YFSETQ. The CDR3 loop spans 14 amino acids. V gave up 2 bases and J gave up 1 base; unmatched junction bases: 2.

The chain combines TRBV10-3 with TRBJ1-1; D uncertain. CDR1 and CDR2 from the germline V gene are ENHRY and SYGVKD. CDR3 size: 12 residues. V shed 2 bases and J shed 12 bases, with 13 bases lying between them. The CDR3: CAISEPREVTFF. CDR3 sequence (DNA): TGTGCCATCAGTGAGCCCCGGGAGGTAACTTTCTTT.

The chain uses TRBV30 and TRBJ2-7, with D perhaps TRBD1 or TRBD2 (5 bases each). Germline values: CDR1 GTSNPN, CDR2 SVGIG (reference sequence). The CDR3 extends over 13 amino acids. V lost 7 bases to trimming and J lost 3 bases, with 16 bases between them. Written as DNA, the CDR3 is TGTGCCTACCGGGACCCGAATGACTACGAGCAGTACTTC. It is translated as CAYRDPNDYEQYF.

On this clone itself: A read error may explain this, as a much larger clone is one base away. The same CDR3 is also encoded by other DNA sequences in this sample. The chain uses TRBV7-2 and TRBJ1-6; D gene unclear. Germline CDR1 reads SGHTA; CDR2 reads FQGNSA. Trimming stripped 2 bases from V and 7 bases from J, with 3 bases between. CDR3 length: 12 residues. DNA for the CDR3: TGTGCCAGCAGCTTACGAAATTCACCCCTCCACTTT. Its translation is CASSLRNSPLHF.

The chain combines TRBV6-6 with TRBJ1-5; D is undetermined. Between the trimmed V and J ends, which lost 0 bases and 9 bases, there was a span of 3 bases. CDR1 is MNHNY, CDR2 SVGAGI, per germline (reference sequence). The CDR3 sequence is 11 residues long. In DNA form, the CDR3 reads TGTGCCAGCAGTTACTCCGGGCCCCAGCATTTT. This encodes CASSYSGPQHF.

The CDR3 coding sequence is TGTGCCAGCAGCGATGCTATTAAGGGTGGACGGGGTTCACCCCTCCACTTT. It encodes CASSDAIKGGRGSPLHF. The J gene is TRBJ1-6, the V gene TRBV11-2; no reliable D call. Trimming removed 5 bases from V and 9 bases from J, with 23 bases in between. The CDR3 contains 17 residues. Germline-derived CDR1 and CDR2 are SGHAT and FQNNGV.

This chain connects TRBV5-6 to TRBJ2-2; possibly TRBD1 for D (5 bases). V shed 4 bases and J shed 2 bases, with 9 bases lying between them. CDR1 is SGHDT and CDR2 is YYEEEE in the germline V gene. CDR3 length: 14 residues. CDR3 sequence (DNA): TGTGCCAGCAGCCCAGACAGCAACACCGGGGAGCTGTTTTTT. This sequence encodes CASSPDSNTGELFF.

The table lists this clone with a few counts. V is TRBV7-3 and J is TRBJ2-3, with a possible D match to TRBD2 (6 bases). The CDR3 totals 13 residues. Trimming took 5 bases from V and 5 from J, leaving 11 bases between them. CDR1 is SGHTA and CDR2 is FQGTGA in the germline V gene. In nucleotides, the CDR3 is TGTGCCAGCAGCCCCACGCGGGGAGATACGCAGTATTTT. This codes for CASSPTRGDTQYF.

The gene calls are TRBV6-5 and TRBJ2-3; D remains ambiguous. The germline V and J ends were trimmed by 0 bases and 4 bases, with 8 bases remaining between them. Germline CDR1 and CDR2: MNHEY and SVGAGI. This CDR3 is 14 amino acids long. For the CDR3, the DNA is TGTGCCAGCAGTTACTCGATTACCCCAGATACGCAGTATTTT. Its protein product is CASSYSITPDTQYF.

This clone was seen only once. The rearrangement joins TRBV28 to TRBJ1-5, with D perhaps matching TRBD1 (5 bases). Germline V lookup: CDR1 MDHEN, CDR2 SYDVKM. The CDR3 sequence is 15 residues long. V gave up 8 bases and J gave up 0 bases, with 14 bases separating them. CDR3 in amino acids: CASGTHGDSNQPQHF. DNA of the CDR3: TGTGCCAGCGGGACCCATGGGGATAGCAATCAGCCCCAGCATTTT.

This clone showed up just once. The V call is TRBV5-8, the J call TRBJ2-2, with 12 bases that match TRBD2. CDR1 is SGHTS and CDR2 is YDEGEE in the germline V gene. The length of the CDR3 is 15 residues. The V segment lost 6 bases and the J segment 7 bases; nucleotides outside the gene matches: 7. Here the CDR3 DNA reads TGTGCCAGCACCTCACTAGCGGGAGGTCGCGGGGAGCTGTTTTTT. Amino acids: CASTSLAGGRGELFF.

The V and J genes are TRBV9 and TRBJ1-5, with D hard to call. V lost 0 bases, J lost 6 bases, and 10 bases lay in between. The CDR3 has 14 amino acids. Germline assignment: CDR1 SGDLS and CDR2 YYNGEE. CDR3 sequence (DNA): TGTGCCAGCAGCGTAGACGAAAGAGGTCAGCCCCAGCATTTT. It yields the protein CASSVDERGQPQHF.

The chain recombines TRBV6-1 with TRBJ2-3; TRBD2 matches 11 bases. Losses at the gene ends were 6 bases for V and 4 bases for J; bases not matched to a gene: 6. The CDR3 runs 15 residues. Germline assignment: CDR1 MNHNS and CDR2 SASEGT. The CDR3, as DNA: TGTGCCAGCAGACCTTTAGCGGGAGGGCCAGATACGCAGTATTTT. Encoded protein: CASRPLAGGPDTQYF.

CDR3 in DNA: TGTGCCAGCAGTATCCCCCGCGGGGGTTCAGATACGCAGTATTTT. Translating it yields CASSIPRGGSDTQYF. The V and J genes are TRBV2 and TRBJ2-3; 7 bases fit TRBD2. Germline V gene lookup returns CDR1 SNHLY and CDR2 FYNNEI. The CDR3 covers 15 residues. J gave up 4 bases and V 5 bases, and 9 bases lay outside the gene matches.

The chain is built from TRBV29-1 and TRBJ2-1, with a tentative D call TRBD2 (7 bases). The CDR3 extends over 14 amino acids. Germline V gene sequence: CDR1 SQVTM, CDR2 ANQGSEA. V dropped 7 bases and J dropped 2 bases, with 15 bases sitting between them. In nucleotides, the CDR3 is TGCAGCGCTGACCAAGGGGGGGCCTACAATGAGCAGTTCTTC. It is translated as CSADQGGAYNEQFF.

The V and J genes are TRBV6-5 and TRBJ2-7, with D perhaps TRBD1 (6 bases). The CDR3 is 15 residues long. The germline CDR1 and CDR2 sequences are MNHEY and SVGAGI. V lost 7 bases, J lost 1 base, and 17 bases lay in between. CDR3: CASTRTALASYEQYF. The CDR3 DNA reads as TGTGCCAGCACTCGGACAGCTTTAGCTTCCTACGAGCAGTACTTC.

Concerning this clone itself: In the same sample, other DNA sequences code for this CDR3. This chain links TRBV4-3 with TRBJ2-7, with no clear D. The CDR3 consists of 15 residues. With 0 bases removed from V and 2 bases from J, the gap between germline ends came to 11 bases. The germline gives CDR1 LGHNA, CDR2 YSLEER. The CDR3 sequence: CASSQDRAATYEQYF. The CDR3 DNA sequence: TGCGCCAGCAGCCAAGATAGGGCAGCAACCTACGAGCAGTACTTC.

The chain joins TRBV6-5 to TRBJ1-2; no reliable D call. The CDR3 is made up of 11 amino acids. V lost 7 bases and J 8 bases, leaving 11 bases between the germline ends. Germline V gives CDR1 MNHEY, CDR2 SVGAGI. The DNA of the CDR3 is TGTGCCAGCACTAGCGGATCCGGCTACACCTTC. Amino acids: CASTSGSGYTF.

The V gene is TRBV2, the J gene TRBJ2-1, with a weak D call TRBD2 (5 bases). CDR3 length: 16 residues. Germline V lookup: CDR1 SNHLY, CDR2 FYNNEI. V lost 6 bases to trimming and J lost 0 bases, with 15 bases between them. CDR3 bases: TGTGCCAGCAGCCCCTGGGGAGCGGTCTCCTACAATGAGCAGTTCTTC. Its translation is CASSPWGAVSYNEQFF.

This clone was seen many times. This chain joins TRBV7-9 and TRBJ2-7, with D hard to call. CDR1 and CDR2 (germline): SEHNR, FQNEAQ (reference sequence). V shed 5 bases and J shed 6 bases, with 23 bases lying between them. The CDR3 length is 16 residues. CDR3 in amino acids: CASSPRGRNIIPEQYF. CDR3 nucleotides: TGTGCCAGCAGCCCACGCGGTAGGAACATCATCCCCGAGCAGTACTTC.

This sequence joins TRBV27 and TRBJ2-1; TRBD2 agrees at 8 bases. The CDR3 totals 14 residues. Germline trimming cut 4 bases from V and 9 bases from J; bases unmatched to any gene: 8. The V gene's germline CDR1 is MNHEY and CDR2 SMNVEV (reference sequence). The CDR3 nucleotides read TGTGCCAGCAGTTCAGGACTAGCAGAGGCTGAGCAGTTCTTC. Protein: CASSSGLAEAEQFF.

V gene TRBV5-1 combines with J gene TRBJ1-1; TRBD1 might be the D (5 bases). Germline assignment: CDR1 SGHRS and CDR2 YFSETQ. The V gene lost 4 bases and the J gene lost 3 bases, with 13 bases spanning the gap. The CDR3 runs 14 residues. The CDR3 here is CASSVGDSYTEAFF. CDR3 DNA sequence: TGCGCCAGCAGCGTAGGCGACAGCTACACTGAAGCTTTCTTT.

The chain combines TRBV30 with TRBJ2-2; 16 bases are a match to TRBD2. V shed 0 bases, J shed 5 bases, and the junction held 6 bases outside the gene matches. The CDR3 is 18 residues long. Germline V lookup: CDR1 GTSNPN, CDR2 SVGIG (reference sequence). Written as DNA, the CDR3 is TGTGCCTGGAGTGTTTGGGGACTAGCGGGAGGGGGAACCGGGGAGCTGTTTTTT. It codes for CAWSVWGLAGGGTGELFF.

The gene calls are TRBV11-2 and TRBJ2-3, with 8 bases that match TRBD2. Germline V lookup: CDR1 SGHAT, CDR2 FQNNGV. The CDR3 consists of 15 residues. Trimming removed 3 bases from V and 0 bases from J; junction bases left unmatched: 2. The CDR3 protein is CASSFSGASTDTQYF. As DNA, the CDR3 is TGTGCCAGCAGCTTTAGCGGGGCTAGCACAGATACGCAGTATTTT.

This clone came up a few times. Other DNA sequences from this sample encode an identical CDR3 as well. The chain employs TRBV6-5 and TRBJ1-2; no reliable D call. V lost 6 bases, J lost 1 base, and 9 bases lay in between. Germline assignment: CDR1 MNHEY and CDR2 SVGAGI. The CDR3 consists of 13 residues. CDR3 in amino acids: CASSPGLNYGYTF. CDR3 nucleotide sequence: TGTGCCAGCAGCCCCGGCCTTAACTATGGCTACACCTTC.

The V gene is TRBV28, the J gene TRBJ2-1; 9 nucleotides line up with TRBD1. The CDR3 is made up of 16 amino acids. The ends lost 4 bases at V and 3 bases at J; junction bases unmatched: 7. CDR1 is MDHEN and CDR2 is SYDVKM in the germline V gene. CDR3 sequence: CASSSSGTGIYNEQFF. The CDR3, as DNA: TGTGCCAGCAGTTCTTCCGGGACAGGGATCTACAATGAGCAGTTCTTC.

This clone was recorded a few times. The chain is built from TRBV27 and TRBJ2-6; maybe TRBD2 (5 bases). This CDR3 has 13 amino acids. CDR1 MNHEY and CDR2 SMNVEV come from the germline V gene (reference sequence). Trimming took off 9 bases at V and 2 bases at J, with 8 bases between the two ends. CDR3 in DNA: TGTGCCAGGGCGGGCCCTGGGGCCAACGTCCTGACTTTC. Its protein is CARAGPGANVLTF.